This TCR beta chain was retrieved from a study of T cell repertoires in cytomegalovirus infection. In the study overall: The authors relied on CMV epitopes, both recently identified HLA-C-restricted and well-studied HLA-B-restricted. General study results and limits: Ex vivo, HLA-C-restricted CMV-specific TCR beta clonotypes prevailed over the rest of the response.

Germline CDR1 MNHEY, CDR2 SVGEGT. V was cut by 5 bases and J by 6 bases, with 14 bases left in between. The CDR3 is 15 amino acids. This clonotype was seen a single time. The target antigen is unknown. TCRdb reprocessed the reads via MiXCR and lists one record per CDR3 protein. Of hundreds of thousands of distinct CDR3 sequences in the sample, roughly 34% were seen once. The sequencing here drew on cultured PBMCs, taken from culture after CMV antigen stimulation. The J gene is TRBJ1-6, the V gene TRBV6-2 or TRBV6-3; D is uncertain. This receptor was identified in a human donor in good health (CMV status not recorded). Some clones in this sample may be carry-over from other donors' samples. The CDR3 reads CASSPVQATNSPLHF. CDR3 in DNA: TGTGCCAGCAGTCCTGTCCAGGCTACTAATTCACCCCTCCACTTT.